This entry is about one T cell receptor beta chain. Its target is unknown. Runs used v3.0 of the immunoSEQ assay and were done at survey level. The table came from immunoSEQ multiplex PCR; TCRdb's copy has only in-frame clones and leaves some out. The repertoire holds approximately 28,000 clones, with 80% to 85% as singletons. This sample is drawn from a study of long-term antiretroviral therapy in people with HIV. Study-wide results and limits: After ART, diversity increased yet remained lower than transplant donor controls.

The sequence came from a man between 18 and 35 years old with HIV. The input for sequencing was unsorted PBMCs, taken 0.8 years before starting antiretroviral therapy.

CDR3 nucleotide sequence: TGCGCCAGCAGCCAAGTGCTTAGCGGGGGGGTCGAGCAGTACTTC. Translation: CASSQVLSGGVEQYF. The chain has TRBV4-1 and TRBJ2-7; 11 bases align to TRBD2. CDR1 is MGHRA, CDR2 YSYEKL, per germline. The V gene end was trimmed by 1 base and the J gene end by 6 bases; junction bases not matched to a gene: 5. This CDR3 comprises 15 residues.